These T cell receptor beta chains were read from a single sample in a study of blood T cell repertoires in COVID-19. Some clones are missing from TCRdb's copy, which holds only in-frame ones; the method was immunoSEQ multiplex PCR. The table has 200,000 to 250,000 clones, roughly four fifths seen once. Sequencing used PBMCs or T cells enriched from blood (not recorded which). These receptors were collected from a man aged 35 to 55 who had recovered from COVID-19. Each CDR3 is given with its conserved first and last residue. A D gene is named only where the DNA matches it firmly. Rows give clone size only sometimes, using once, few, many, or a class for an expanded clone.

abundance,d_gene,v_gene,j_gene,CDR3nt,CDR3aa
few,TRBD1,TRBV10-3,TRBJ1-1,TGTGCCATCAGGTTTGTCCAGGGGGCTGAAGCTTTCTTT,CAIRFVQGAEAFF
.,TRBD2,TRBV10-3,TRBJ2-5,TGTGCCATCAGTCCTAGCGGGACTGAAGAGACCCAGTACTTC,CAISPSGTEETQYF
.,.,TRBV18,TRBJ2-7,TGTGCCAGCTCTTTCACTTACCACGGGACAAAATTTTACGAGCAGTACTTC,CASSFTYHGTKFYEQYF
.,TRBD2,TRBV10-1,TRBJ2-3,TGCGCCAGCAGTGGACTAGCGGGAAGGAGCGCAGATACGCAGTATTTT,CASSGLAGRSADTQYF
.,.,TRBV3-1/TRBV3-2,TRBJ2-1,TGTGCCAGCAGCCGCACGGTAGCGCCTTACAATGAGCAGTTCTTC,CASSRTVAPYNEQFF
.,TRBD2,TRBV12-5,TRBJ2-5,TGTGCTAGTGGTTTGGTACTTGGTAGCGGGAGGGAAGAGACCCAGTACTTC,CASGLVLGSGREETQYF
.,TRBD2,TRBV6-5,TRBJ2-7,TGTGCCAGCAGCCCGTCGGGACTAGCGGTCTACGAGCAGTACTTC,CASSPSGLAVYEQYF
.,TRBD1,TRBV5-4,TRBJ2-7,TGTGCCAGCAGCTCGGGACAGGGGAGCTCCTACGAGCAGTACTTC,CASSSGQGSSYEQYF
.,.,TRBV10-1,TRBJ2-7,TGCGCCAGCAGTGAGGGGGCCCGAGACGAGCAGTACTTC,CASSEGARDEQYF
.,.,TRBV27,TRBJ2-2,TGTGCCAGCAGTCTTGGGGGGTGGAGGGCCGGGGAGCTGTTTTTT,CASSLGGWRAGELFF
.,TRBD1,TRBV4-3,TRBJ1-5,TGCGCCAGCAGCCAAGGTGCAGGACAGGATTATAGCAATCAGCCCCAGCATTTT,CASSQGAGQDYSNQPQHF
.,TRBD1,TRBV5-5,TRBJ1-1,TGTGCCAGCAGCTGGAGGACAGGGTCGAACACTGAAGCTTTCTTT,CASSWRTGSNTEAFF
few,.,TRBV3-1/TRBV3-2,TRBJ2-1,TGTGCCAGCAGCCGCCAGGAAGCCCAGGTTGAGCAGTTCTTC,CASSRQEAQVEQFF
.,.,TRBV25-1,TRBJ1-1,TGTGCCAGCAGTGGGGCCGGGAGCTCCGAGAGGGAAGCTTTCTTT,CASSGAGSSEREAFF
.,.,TRBV30,TRBJ2-7,TGTGCCTGGAGTGTATGGGCGGGGTCCTACGAGCAGTACTTC,CAWSVWAGSYEQYF
few,TRBD1,TRBV7-9,TRBJ1-4,TGTGCCAGCAGCTTAGCAATGACAGGGCCGAATGAAAAACTGTTTTTT,CASSLAMTGPNEKLFF
few,.,TRBV5-1,TRBJ2-7,TGCGCCAGCAGCCCTGGACTTATATCTTCGTACGAGCAGTACTTC,CASSPGLISSYEQYF
.,.,TRBV11-1,TRBJ2-5,TGTGCCAGCAGCTTAGCACGGGAGACCCAGTACTTC,CASSLARETQYF
.,.,TRBV28,TRBJ2-5,TGTGCCAGCAGTGCCGGCCATGGGCAGGATGGGGAGACCCAGTACTTC,CASSAGHGQDGETQYF
few,TRBD1,TRBV28,TRBJ1-2,TGTGCCAGCAGACCCCCGCGACCAGGGGGCGCGGGTGGCTACACCTTC,CASRPPRPGGAGGYTF
once,TRBD1,TRBV27,TRBJ1-1,TGTGCCAGCAGCTTTACCCGGGACAGCACTGAAGCTTTCTTT,CASSFTRDSTEAFF
.,TRBD2,TRBV4-2,TRBJ2-1,TGTGCCAGCAGCCAAGATCAGGGTAGCGGGGGGCCTTACAATGAGCAGTTCTTC,CASSQDQGSGGPYNEQFF
.,.,TRBV6-5,TRBJ2-3,TGTGCCACATTGGGGGGAGAGGCTGCCACAGATACGCAGTATTTT,CATLGGEAATDTQYF
.,.,TRBV5-1,TRBJ1-2,TGCGCCAGCAGCCTCCTTGACAGCTACTATGGCTACACCTTC,CASSLLDSYYGYTF
.,TRBD2,TRBV7-9,TRBJ2-5,TGTGCCAGCAGCGCTAGCGGGGGTCAAGAGACCCAGTACTTC,CASSASGGQETQYF
.,.,TRBV29-1,TRBJ1-2,TGCAGCGTTGAGCGGTCCTATGGCTACACCTTC,CSVERSYGYTF
.,.,TRBV7-3,TRBJ2-1,TGTGCCAGCAGCGCCAGCTCCTACAATGAGCAGTTCTTC,CASSASSYNEQFF
.,.,TRBV3-1/TRBV3-2,TRBJ2-5,TGTGCCAGCACCGGCCGGTGGGCACAAGAGACCCAGTACTTC,CASTGRWAQETQYF
.,.,TRBV29-1,TRBJ1-5,TGCAGCGTTCAGGAGGAACCCCAGCCCCAGCATTTT,CSVQEEPQPQHF
once,TRBD2,TRBV29-1,TRBJ2-7,TGCAGCGTTGGTACTAGCGGTTCCTACGAGCAGTACTTC,CSVGTSGSYEQYF
.,.,TRBV5-5,TRBJ2-1,TGTGCCAGCAGCTTCGCTAGCGAGTACTACAATGAGCAGTTCTTC,CASSFASEYYNEQFF
.,.,TRBV14,TRBJ1-4,TGTGCCAGCAGCCGGGGGCGAAGTGAAAAACTGTTTTTT,CASSRGRSEKLFF
.,TRBD2,TRBV3-1/TRBV3-2,TRBJ2-7,TGTGCCAGCAGCCGATCTAGCGGGGGGTTATACGAGCAGTACTTC,CASSRSSGGLYEQYF
.,.,TRBV28,TRBJ2-6,TGTGCCAGCAGTTTAGATGGAGCTGGGGCCAACGTCCTGACTTTC,CASSLDGAGANVLTF
once,TRBD2,TRBV6-5,TRBJ2-7,TGTGCCAGCGGACTAGCGGGGGAATACGAGCAGTACTTC,CASGLAGEYEQYF
once,TRBD2,TRBV4-3,TRBJ2-7,TGCGCCAGCAGCCGCGGGGGTTCCTACGAGCAGTACTTC,CASSRGGSYEQYF
.,TRBD1,TRBV27,TRBJ1-4,TGTGCCAGCACCCGGACAGGGGGATATGAAAAACTGTTTTTT,CASTRTGGYEKLFF
.,TRBD1,TRBV5-1,TRBJ1-1,TGCGCCAGCAGCCTGGACAGGACGAACACTGAAGCTTTCTTT,CASSLDRTNTEAFF
.,TRBD1,TRBV5-4,TRBJ2-2,TGTGCCAGCAGCTTTAGAATGACAGGACAGGGGGCGCTGCCCGGGGAGCTGTTTTTT,CASSFRMTGQGALPGELFF
.,.,TRBV5-4,TRBJ1-3,TGTGCCAGCAGCTTGGATCCTGGAGCAAGCAACACCATATATTTT,CASSLDPGASNTIYF
.,.,TRBV28,TRBJ2-7,TGTGCCAGCATCACCTCGGGAACCGGGTCGAGAAGCTCCTACGAGCAGTACTTC,CASITSGTGSRSSYEQYF